The 5 T cell receptor beta chains below were found in one sample sequenced in a study of blood T cells in healthy people across ages. The use of a sample-barcoded 5' primer and a J-beta primer mix characterized a second PCR of about 7 to 12 cycles. MiXCR was run by TCRdb on the 5' RACE reads, yielding one entry per CDR3 protein. The data contain 1.5 million to 2 million distinct CDR3 sequences, 28% of them singletons. Sequenced material: blood. All receptors come from a woman aged 25 to 39 in good health.

This clonotype was recorded at least ten times. The J gene is TRBJ2-1, the V gene TRBV6-6, with 10 bases fitting TRBD2. CDR3 length: 14 amino acids. Per germline, CDR1 MNHNY and CDR2 SVGAGI (reference sequence). The V gene end was trimmed by 7 bases and the J gene end by 8 bases; junction bases not matched to a gene: 8. CDR3 in amino acids: CASTPSGSKDEQFF. The CDR3 coding sequence is TGTGCCAGCACCCCTAGCGGGAGTAAGGATGAGCAGTTCTTC.

In its sample, this clonotype was seen a few times. The V and J genes are TRBV6-5 and TRBJ2-3; TRBD2 agrees at 10 bases. Looked up from germline, CDR1 is MNHEY and CDR2 is SVGAGI. Trimming removed 4 bases from V and 6 bases from J; junction bases left unmatched: 7. The CDR3 length is 15 residues. The CDR3 region has the DNA TGTGCCAGCAGTTTTGAAGCGGGAGGGCCGGATACGCAGTATTTT. Translation: CASSFEAGGPDTQYF.

The V call is TRBV7-2, the J call TRBJ1-2, with 10 bases fitting TRBD1. This CDR3 has 14 residues. Unmatched junction bases numbered 8, after V lost 6 bases and J lost 7 bases. Germline loops: CDR1 SGHTA, CDR2 FQGNSA. DNA of the CDR3: TGTGCCAGCAGGCAATCAGGGACAGGGGTTGGCTACACCTTC. Translation gives CASRQSGTGVGYTF.

The chain carries TRBV7-2 and TRBJ2-4; TRBD2 matches 9 bases. The end of the DNA is better explained by TRBJ2-7, so the J call may be wrong. Germline V CDR1 and CDR2: SGHTA, FQGNSA. This CDR3 region has 15 residues. The CDR3 DNA reads TGTGCCAGCAGCCCCGCGGGGGGGAGACCCTACGAGCAGTACTTC. It is translated as CASSPAGGRPYEQYF.

This clonotype has a count of ten or more. The genes are TRBV7-8 and TRBJ2-7; TRBD2 agrees at 10 bases. V shed 5 bases, J shed 11 bases, and the junction held 9 bases outside the gene matches. Per the germline V gene, CDR1 is SGHVS and CDR2 is FQNEAQ. The CDR3 has 13 amino acids. The CDR3 loop reads CASSEGTSENEYF. CDR3 bases: TGTGCCAGCAGCGAAGGGACTAGCGAGAACGAGTACTTC.